These 4 T cell receptor beta chains were all obtained from the same sample, sequenced in a study of OX40 agonist ivuxolimab in advanced cancers. TCRdb's copy holds only in-frame clones and misses some; the assay was immunoSEQ multiplex PCR. The data show 70,000 or so clones, with approximately 86% seen just once and approximately 2.1% held by the top ten. Sequencing was performed on CD4+ or CD8+ T cells sorted from blood, taken in a trial of the OX40 agonist ivuxolimab. The source of these receptors is an adult with an advanced solid tumor such as melanoma, head and neck, liver or kidney cancer.

The chain links TRBV10-3 to TRBJ2-3; 10 bases are a match to TRBD1. The CDR3 loop spans 13 amino acids. Per the germline V gene, CDR1 is ENHRY and CDR2 is SYGVKD. V trimming: 8 bases; J trimming: 4 bases; junction bases outside the gene matches: 3. CDR3 amino acids: CAIRTGGSDTQYF. CDR3 coding DNA: TGTGCCATCCGGACAGGGGGGTCAGATACGCAGTATTTT.

The CDR3 sequence: CASSKVQGGNTIYF. Here the CDR3 DNA reads TGTGCCAGCAGCAAAGTCCAGGGTGGAAACACCATATATTTT. The chain joins TRBV21-1 to TRBJ1-3; the D call in the table, TRBD1, was not verified against the DNA. TRBV21-1 is a known pseudogene. The CDR3 is 14 amino acids.

On this clone: The junction does not match germline at one end; this may be a read error. The chain joins TRBV10-1 to TRBJ2-5, with 13 bases fitting TRBD2. The germline V gene encodes CDR1 WNHNN and CDR2 SYGVQD (reference sequence). The CDR3 runs to 16 residues. CDR3 protein: CASSPRLAGGREAQYF. The CDR3 nucleotides read TGCGCCAGCAGTCCACGACTAGCGGGAGGAAGAGAGGCCCAGTACTTC.

The gene calls are TRBV7-2 and TRBJ1-3; TRBD1 matches 8 bases. V trimming: 4 bases; J trimming: 4 bases; junction bases outside the gene matches: 6. There are 15 residues in the CDR3. CDR1 is SGHTA and CDR2 is FQGNSA in the germline V gene. CDR3 DNA: TGTGCCAGCAGCTGGGACCGGGACAGGGGAAACACCATATATTTT. Translating it yields CASSWDRDRGNTIYF.